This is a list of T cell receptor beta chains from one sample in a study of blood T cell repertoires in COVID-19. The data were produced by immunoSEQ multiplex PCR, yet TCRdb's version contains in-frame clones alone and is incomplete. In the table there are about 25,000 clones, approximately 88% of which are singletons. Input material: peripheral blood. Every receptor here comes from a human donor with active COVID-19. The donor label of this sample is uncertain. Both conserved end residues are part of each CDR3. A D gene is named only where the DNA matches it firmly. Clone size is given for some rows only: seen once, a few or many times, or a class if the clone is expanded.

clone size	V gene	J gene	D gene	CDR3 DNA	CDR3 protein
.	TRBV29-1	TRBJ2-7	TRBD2	TGCAGCGTCTCGAGCGGGAGCTTCGACGAGCAGTACTTC	CSVSSGSFDEQYF
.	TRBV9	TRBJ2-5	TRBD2	TGTGCCAGCAGCCCCACGGTCGGGACTAGCGGGGAGACCCAGTACTTC	CASSPTVGTSGETQYF
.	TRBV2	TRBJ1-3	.	TGTGCCAGCAGTGAGCGGTCTTCGGCGGGAAACACCATATATTTT	CASSERSSAGNTIYF
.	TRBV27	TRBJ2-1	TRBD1	TGTGCCAGCAGCCAATCCGGGACAGGGTTATACAATGAGCAGTTCTTC	CASSQSGTGLYNEQFF
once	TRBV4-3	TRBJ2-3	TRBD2	TGCGCCAGCAGCCAAGATCTTACGGGGGGGAAAGATACGCAGTATTTT	CASSQDLTGGKDTQYF
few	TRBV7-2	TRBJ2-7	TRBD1	TGTGCCAGCAGCATAGACAGGGTCGGCGAGCAGTACTTC	CASSIDRVGEQYF
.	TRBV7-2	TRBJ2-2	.	TGTGCCAGCTCCCATACCGGGGAGCTGTTTTTT	CASSHTGELFF
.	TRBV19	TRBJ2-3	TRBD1	TGTGCCAGTAGTATCAGGACAGGGGAGGCAGATACGCAGTATTTT	CASSIRTGEADTQYF
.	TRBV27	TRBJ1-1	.	TGTGCCAGCAGTTTATCTGGGGAGGGCACTGAAGCTTTCTTT	CASSLSGEGTEAFF
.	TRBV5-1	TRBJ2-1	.	TGCGCCAGCAGCTTGTTCGGGAGCTGGTCCTACAATGAGCAGTTCTTC	CASSLFGSWSYNEQFF
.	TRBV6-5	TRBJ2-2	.	TGTGCCAGCAGTTACGACAGCGGGACCGGGGAGCTGTTTTTT	CASSYDSGTGELFF
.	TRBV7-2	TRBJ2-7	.	TGTGCCAGCAGCTTAAACGCGGCCTACGAGCAGTACTTC	CASSLNAAYEQYF
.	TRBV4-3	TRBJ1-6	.	TGCGCCAGCAGTCCTGGGCGGGATGTTAATTCACCCCTCCACTTT	CASSPGRDVNSPLHF
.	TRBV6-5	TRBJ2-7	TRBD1	TGTGCCAGCGCCGCAGACAGGGGGCCTTACGAGCAGTACTTC	CASAADRGPYEQYF
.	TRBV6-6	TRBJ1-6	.	TGTGCCAGCAGCGGGGACTATAATTCACCCCTCCACTTT	CASSGDYNSPLHF
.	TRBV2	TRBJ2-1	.	TGTGCCAGCACCCGGGGAACGGGGGAGAGGAGTCGGAATGAGCAGTTCTTC	CASTRGTGERSRNEQFF
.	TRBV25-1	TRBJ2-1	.	TGTGCCAGCAGTCTGGGGCAGGGAATTAGTCGTCAGATCTTC	CASSLGQGISRQIF
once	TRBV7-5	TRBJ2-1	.	TGTGCCAGAACCTTGGAAGCGGTCTCCTACAATGAGCAGTTCTTC	CARTLEAVSYNEQFF
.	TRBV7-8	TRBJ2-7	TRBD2	TGTGCCAGCAGCCCTAGCGGATCCAGCTCCTACGAGCAGTACTTC	CASSPSGSSSYEQYF
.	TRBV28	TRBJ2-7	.	TGTGCCAGCCAAACCCCCGTCGGGACAACCCACCTCTACGAGCAGTACTTC	CASQTPVGTTHLYEQYF
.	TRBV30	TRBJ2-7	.	TGTGCCTGGAGTGTTCAGGGGACCTACGAGCAGTACTTC	CAWSVQGTYEQYF
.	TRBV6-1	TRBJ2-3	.	TGTGCCAGCAGTGAAAGCGGTGTCGGCGGTACGCAGTATTTT	CASSESGVGGTQYF
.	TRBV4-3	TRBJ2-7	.	TGCGCCAGCAGCCAAGACTGGCAGTACGAGCAGTACTTC	CASSQDWQYEQYF
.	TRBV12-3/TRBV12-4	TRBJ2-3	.	TGTGCCAGCAGTTTCCCTAGTGCAGATACGCAGTATTTT	CASSFPSADTQYF
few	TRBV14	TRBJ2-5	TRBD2	TGTGCCAGCAGCCACCTACTAGCGGGAGAAGAGACCCAGTACTTC	CASSHLLAGEETQYF
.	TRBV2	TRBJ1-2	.	TGTGCCAGCAGTTATTACAGCGGAAACTATGGCTACACCTTC	CASSYYSGNYGYTF
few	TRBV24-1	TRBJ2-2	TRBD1	TGTGCCACCAGTGATTTGAAGGGGGCAGGAGAAACCGGGGAGCTGTTTTTT	CATSDLKGAGETGELFF
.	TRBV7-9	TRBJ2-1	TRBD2	TGTGCCAGCAGCTTCGGACTAGCGGACTCCTACAATGAGCAGTTCTTC	CASSFGLADSYNEQFF
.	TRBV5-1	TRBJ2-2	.	TGCGCCAGCAGCTTGGGACAGACCGGGGAGCTGTTTTTT	CASSLGQTGELFF
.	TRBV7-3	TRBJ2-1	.	TGTGCCAGCAGCTTTAACGGGTACTCCTACAATGAGCAGTTCTTC	CASSFNGYSYNEQFF
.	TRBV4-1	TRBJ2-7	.	TGCGCCAGCAGCCAAGGTCCGGGACAACCCTCCTACGAGCAGTACTTC	CASSQGPGQPSYEQYF
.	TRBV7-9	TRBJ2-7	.	TGTGCCAGCAGCTTATACGGCTACGAGCAGTACTTC	CASSLYGYEQYF
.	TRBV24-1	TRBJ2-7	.	TGTGCCACCAGTGGCCGGGGTTCCTACGAGCAGTACTTC	CATSGRGSYEQYF
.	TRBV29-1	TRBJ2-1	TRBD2	TGCAGCGCCGCCACTAGCGGGACCTACAATGAGCAGTTCTTC	CSAATSGTYNEQFF
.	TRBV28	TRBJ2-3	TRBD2	TGTGCCAGCAGTCCCGAGCGGGAGTGGTGGGCAGATACGCAGTATTTT	CASSPEREWWADTQYF
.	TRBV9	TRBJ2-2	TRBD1	TGTGCCAGCAGCCCCGGGACAGGGGTTGGCACCGGGGAGCTGTTTTTT	CASSPGTGVGTGELFF
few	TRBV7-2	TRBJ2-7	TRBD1	TGTGCCAGCAGCCCGCCCGGACAGGGAGGATCCTACGAGCAGTACTTC	CASSPPGQGGSYEQYF
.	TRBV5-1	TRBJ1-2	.	TGCGCCAGCAGCCCGTCTGGGCAGGCGTATAACTATGGCTACACCTTC	CASSPSGQAYNYGYTF
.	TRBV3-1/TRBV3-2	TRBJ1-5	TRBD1	TGTGCCAGCAGCCAAGGACAGGGTCAGCAGCCCCAGCATTTT	CASSQGQGQQPQHF
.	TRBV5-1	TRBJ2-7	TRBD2	TGCGCCAGCAGCGAGGGGACTAGCGGAGATCTTATCGGCGAGCAGTACTTC	CASSEGTSGDLIGEQYF
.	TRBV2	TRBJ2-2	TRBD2	TGTGCCAGCGGGAGCCAGCGGGGGAACACCGGGGAGCTGTTTTTT	CASGSQRGNTGELFF
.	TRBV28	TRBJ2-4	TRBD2	TGTGCCAGCAGTCCACCTTTGGGGCGGGAGAGGAAAAACATTCAGTACTTC	CASSPPLGRERKNIQYF
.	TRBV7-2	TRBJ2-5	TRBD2	TGTGCCAGCAGCTCCCGGCGTTGGCTAGCGGGAGTAGGGGAGACCCAGTACTTC	CASSSRRWLAGVGETQYF
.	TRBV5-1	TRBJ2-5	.	TGCGCCAGCAGCCTCAAAGGAGGGGGCGCGGTTGAGACCCAGTACTTC	CASSLKGGGAVETQYF
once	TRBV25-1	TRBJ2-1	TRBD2	TGTGCCAGCAGTACGGCGGGAGGATACAATGAGCAGTTCTTC	CASSTAGGYNEQFF
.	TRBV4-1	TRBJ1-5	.	TGCGCCAGCAGCCAAGTGTTGGGAGCGGTGCCCCAGCATTTT	CASSQVLGAVPQHF
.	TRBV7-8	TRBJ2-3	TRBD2	TGTGCCAGCAGCGGGACTAGCGGGAGGGCGACAGATACGCAGTATTTT	CASSGTSGRATDTQYF
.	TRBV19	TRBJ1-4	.	TGTGCCAGTAGTATCAGGGGTAATGAAAAACTGTTTTTT	CASSIRGNEKLFF
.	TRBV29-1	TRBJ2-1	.	TGCAGCGTTCTCCCGGGACACGACTACAATGAGCAGTTCTTC	CSVLPGHDYNEQFF
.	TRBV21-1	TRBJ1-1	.	TGTGCCAGCAGCACGCACTCCGGGACAGCCTATACTGAAGCTTTCTTT	CASSTHSGTAYTEAFF
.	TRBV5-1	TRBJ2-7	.	TGCGCCAGCAGCTTGGAGGGAGTCTCCTACGAGCAGTACTTC	CASSLEGVSYEQYF
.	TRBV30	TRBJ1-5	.	TGTGCCTGGAGTCCTCCCCCCGACAGGTATCGTAGCAATCAGCCCCAGCATTTT	CAWSPPPDRYRSNQPQHF
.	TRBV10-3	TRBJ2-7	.	TGTGCCATCAGTGGTAGCGGCTCCTACGAGCAGTACTTC	CAISGSGSYEQYF